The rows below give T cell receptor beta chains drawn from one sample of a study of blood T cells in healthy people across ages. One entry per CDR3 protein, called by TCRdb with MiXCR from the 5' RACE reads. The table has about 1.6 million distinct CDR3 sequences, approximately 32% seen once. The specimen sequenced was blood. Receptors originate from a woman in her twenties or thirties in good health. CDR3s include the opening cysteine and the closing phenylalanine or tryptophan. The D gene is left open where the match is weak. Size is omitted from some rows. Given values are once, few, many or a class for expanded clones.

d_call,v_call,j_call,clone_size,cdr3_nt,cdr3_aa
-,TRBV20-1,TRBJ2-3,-,TGCAGTGCTAGAGATTTCTCAGATACGCAGTATTTT,CSARDFSDTQYF
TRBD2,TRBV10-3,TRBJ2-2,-,TGTGCCATCAGTTTAGGGACTATGGTCCACGGGGAGCTGTTTTTT,CAISLGTMVHGELFF
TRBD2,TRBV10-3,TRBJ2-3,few,TGTGCCATCAGTGAGCTGGGGCGGGGGGCAACAGATACGCAGTATTTT,CAISELGRGATDTQYF
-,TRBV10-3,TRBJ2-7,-,TGTGCCGTCGGGAGCGCAGACCGGGAAAGCTCCTACGAGCAGTACTTC,CAVGSADRESSYEQYF
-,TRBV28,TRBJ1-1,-,TGTGCCAGTACGGGGGGGAGTGACGGGGAAACTGAAGCTTTCTTT,CASTGGSDGETEAFF
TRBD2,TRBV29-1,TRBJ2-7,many,TGCAGCGTTAAACTTCGACTAGCGGGAGGTATCGAGCAGTACTTC,CSVKLRLAGGIEQYF
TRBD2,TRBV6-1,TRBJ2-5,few,TGTGCCAGCAGGTTGACTAGCGGGGGGTTGGAGACCCAGTACTTC,CASRLTSGGLETQYF
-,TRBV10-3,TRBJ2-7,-,TGTGCCATCAGTGAGTCGAACAGCGGGCCCTACGAGCAGTACTTC,CAISESNSGPYEQYF
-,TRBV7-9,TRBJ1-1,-,TGTGCCAGCACCCTCCGTGCTCGGCATCACACTGAAGCTTTCTTT,CASTLRARHHTEAFF
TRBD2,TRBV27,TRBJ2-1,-,TGTGCCAGCAGTTTATTCTCGCGCTCCGGGGGGGGCAATGAACAGTTCTTC,CASSLFSRSGGGNEQFF
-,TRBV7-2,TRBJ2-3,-,TGTGCCGGCAGCCCAGGACTGATTAGCACAGATACGCAGTATTTT,CAGSPGLISTDTQYF
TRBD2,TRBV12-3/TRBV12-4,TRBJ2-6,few,TGTGCCAGCAGTTTCGGGAGGGCTGGGGCCAACGTCCTGACTTTC,CASSFGRAGANVLTF
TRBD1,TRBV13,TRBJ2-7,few,TGTGCCAGCAGCCAGTCCACCGGGGACAGGGATTTTGGGTCCTACGAGCAGTACTTC,CASSQSTGDRDFGSYEQYF
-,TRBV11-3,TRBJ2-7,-,TGTGCCAGCAGCTTGCAGGGGACCGACGAGCAGTACTTC,CASSLQGTDEQYF
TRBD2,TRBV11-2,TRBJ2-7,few,TGTGCCAGCAGCCCGGGACTAGCGGGGGGATACTACGAGCAGTACTTC,CASSPGLAGGYYEQYF
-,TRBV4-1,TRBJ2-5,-,TGCGCCAGCAGCCCCCTCCTTAGGGGGGCGCGGGGGGAGACCCAGTACTTC,CASSPLLRGARGETQYF
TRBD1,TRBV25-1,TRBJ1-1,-,TGTGCCAGCAGTGTACTCTGGACAGGGGCCATGAACACTGAAGCTTTCTTT,CASSVLWTGAMNTEAFF
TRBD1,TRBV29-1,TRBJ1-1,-,TGCAACGTAAAAAGGACAGGGATAACTGAAGCTTTCTTT,CNVKRTGITEAFF
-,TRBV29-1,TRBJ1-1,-,TGCAGCGTTGGCAGGATTTTGGAGAACACTGAAGCTTTCTTT,CSVGRILENTEAFF
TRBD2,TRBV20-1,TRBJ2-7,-,TGCAGTGCTAGCACTAGCGGAGAGGCCCAGTACTTC,CSASTSGEAQYF
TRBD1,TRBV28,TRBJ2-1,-,TGTGCCAGCAGTTTTAACAGGGGTGCTTATATGGAGAATGAGCAGTTCTTC,CASSFNRGAYMENEQFF
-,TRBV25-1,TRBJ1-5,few,TGTGCCAGCAGTGATGCGGAGGGAAATCAGCCCCAGCATTTT,CASSDAEGNQPQHF
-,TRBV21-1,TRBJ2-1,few,TGTGCCAGCAGCAAAGGGGCGGCCCTAACCACCTACAATGAGCAGTTCTTC,CASSKGAALTTYNEQFF
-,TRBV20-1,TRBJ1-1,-,TGCAGTGCGGAGTTGAGGGGGGCGAGGACTGAAGCTTTCTTT,CSAELRGARTEAFF
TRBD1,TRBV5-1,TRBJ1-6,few,TGCGCCAGCAGCGCCCGACAGGGTGAAAATTCACCCCTCCACTTT,CASSARQGENSPLHF
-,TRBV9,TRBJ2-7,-,TGTGCCAGCAGCGTAGGAAGGACTACCTACGAGCAGTACTTC,CASSVGRTTYEQYF
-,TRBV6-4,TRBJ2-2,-,TGTGCCAGCAGTCCTTCAGGGGTTTACACCGGGGAGCTGTTTTTT,CASSPSGVYTGELFF
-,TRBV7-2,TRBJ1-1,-,TGTGCCAGCAGCTTATTGAAATACACTGAAGCTTTCTTT,CASSLLKYTEAFF
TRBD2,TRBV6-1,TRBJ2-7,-,TGTGCCAGCAGTGATGAAGGGACTAGCGGGGGCTTCTACGAGCAGTACTTC,CASSDEGTSGGFYEQYF
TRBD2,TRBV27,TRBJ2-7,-,TGTGCCAGCAGGTCGGGAGGGTGGGTGAACGAGCAGTACTTC,CASRSGGWVNEQYF
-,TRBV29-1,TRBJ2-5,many,TGCAGCGCAGCGGACACCAGCAAAGGGACCCAGTACTTC,CSAADTSKGTQYF
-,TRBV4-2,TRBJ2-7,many,TGTGCCAGCAGCCAAGGGAAGGGGCCCTACGAGCAGTACTTC,CASSQGKGPYEQYF
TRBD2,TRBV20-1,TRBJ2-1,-,TGCAGTGCTGGAGATCAAACTAGCGGGAGGCACAATGAGCAGTTCTTC,CSAGDQTSGRHNEQFF
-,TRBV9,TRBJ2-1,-,TGTGCCAGCACCCGATCCGACCACTACAATGAGCAGTTCTTC,CASTRSDHYNEQFF
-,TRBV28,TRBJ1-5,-,TGTGCCAGCAGTTTGAACTTGGGAAGCAATCAGCCCCAGCATTTT,CASSLNLGSNQPQHF
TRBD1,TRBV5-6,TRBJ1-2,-,TGTGCCAGCAGCCAGGGACAGGGTGGAATGCACACCTTC,CASSQGQGGMHTF
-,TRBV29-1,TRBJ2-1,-,TGCAGCACCGACAAGGGTCACAATGAGCAGTTCTTC,CSTDKGHNEQFF
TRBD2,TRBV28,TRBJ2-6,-,TGTGCCAGCAGTTCTAGCGGGAGGCGAACTTCTGGGGCCAACGTCCTGACTTTC,CASSSSGRRTSGANVLTF
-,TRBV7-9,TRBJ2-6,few,TGTGCCAGCAAATACATCGATGGGGCCAACGTCCTGACTTTC,CASKYIDGANVLTF
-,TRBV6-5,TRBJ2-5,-,TGTGCCAGCAGTTACTTCGGTCGGGAGCAGTACTTC,CASSYFGREQYF
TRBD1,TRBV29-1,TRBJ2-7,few,TGCAGCGTTTGGGGTGCCCCGGGACAGACCTACGAGCAGTACTTC,CSVWGAPGQTYEQYF
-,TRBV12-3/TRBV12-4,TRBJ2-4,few,TGTGCCAGCAGATCCTCAGGGGGGTACATTCAGTACTTC,CASRSSGGYIQYF
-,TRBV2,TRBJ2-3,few,TGTGCCAGCAGTGATCAGGGGACCACAGATACGCAGTATTTT,CASSDQGTTDTQYF
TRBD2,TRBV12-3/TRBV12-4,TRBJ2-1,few,TGTGCCAGCAGTCCCCCGACTAGCTACTACAATGAGCAGTTCTTC,CASSPPTSYYNEQFF
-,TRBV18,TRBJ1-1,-,TGTACCAGCTCAAACCAGGGAACTGAAGCTTTCTTT,CTSSNQGTEAFF
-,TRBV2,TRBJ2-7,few,TGTGCCAGGGGCTTTAGCTCCTACAATGAGCAGTACTTC,CARGFSSYNEQYF
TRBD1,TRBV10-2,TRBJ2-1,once,TGCGCCAGCACGAGGACAGGGGTTGGAGATGAGCAGTTCTTC,CASTRTGVGDEQFF
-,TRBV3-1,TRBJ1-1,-,TGTGCCAGCAGCCAAGTAGACAGATTAAAGACTGAAGCTTTCTTT,CASSQVDRLKTEAFF
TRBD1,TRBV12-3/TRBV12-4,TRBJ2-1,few,TGTGCCAGCATTCCAGAGGACAGGCTCAATGAGCAGTTCTTC,CASIPEDRLNEQFF
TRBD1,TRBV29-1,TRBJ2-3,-,TGCAGCGCCACAGGGGGCACAGATACGCAGTATTTT,CSATGGTDTQYF
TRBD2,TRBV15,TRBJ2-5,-,TGTGCCACCAGCAGAGATTCGGTGGGGACTAGCGGGAGTCACGAGACCCAGTACTTC,CATSRDSVGTSGSHETQYF